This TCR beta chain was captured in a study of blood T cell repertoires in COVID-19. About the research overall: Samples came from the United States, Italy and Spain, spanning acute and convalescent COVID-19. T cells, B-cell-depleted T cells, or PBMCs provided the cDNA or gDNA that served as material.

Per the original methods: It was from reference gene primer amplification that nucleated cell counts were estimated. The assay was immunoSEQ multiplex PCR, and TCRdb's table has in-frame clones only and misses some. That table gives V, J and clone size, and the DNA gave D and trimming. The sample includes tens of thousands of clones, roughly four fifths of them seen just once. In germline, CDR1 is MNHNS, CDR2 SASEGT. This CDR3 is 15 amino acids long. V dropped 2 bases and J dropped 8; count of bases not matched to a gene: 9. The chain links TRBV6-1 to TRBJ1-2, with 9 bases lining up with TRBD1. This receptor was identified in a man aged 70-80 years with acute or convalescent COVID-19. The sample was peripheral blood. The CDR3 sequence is CASSEHRGRVGGYTF. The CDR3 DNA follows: TGTGCCAGCAGTGAACACAGGGGGCGGGTAGGGGGCTACACCTTC.